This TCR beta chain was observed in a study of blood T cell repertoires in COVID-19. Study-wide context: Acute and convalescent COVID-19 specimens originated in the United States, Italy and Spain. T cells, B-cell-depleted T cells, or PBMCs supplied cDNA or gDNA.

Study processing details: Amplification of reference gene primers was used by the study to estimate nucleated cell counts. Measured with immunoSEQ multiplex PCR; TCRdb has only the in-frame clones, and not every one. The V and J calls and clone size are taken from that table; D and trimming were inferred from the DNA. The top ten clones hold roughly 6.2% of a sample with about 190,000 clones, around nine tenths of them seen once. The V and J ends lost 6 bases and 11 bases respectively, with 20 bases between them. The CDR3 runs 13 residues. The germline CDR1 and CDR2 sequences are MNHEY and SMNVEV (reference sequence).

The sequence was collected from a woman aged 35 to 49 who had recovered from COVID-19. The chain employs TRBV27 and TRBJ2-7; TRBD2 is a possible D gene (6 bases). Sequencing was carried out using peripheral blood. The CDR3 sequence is CASSLTRLGDKYF. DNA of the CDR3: TGTGCCAGCAGCCTTACCCGACTAGGCGATAAGTACTTC.